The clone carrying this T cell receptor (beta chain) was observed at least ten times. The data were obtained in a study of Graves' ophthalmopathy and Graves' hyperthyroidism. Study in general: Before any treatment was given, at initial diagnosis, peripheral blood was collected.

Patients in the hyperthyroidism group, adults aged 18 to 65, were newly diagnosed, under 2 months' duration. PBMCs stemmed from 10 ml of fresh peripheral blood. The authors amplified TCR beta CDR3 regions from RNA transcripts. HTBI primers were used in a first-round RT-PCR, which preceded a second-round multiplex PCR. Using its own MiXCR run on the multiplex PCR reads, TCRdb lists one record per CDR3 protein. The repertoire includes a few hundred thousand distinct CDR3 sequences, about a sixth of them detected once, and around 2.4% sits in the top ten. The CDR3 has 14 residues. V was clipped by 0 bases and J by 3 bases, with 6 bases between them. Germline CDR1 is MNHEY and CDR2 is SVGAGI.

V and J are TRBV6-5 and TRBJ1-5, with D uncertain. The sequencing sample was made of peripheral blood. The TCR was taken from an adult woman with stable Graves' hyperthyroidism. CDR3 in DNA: TGTGCCAGCAGTTACTCATTTTACAATCAGCCCCAGCATTTT. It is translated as CASSYSFYNQPQHF.